This T cell receptor beta chain was sequenced in a study of T cell changes during pregnancy in multiple sclerosis. Germline-derived CDR1 and CDR2 are SNHLY and FYNNEI. Trimming at V came to 4 bases and at J to 5 bases, leaving 2 bases not matched to a gene. The CDR3 extends over 15 amino acids. This clone showed up just a few times. Libraries were prepared by immunoSEQ multiplex PCR; TCRdb keeps only in-frame clonotypes and omits some of them. The repertoire holds 40,000 or so clones, with about 88% as singletons. Sequencing used CD8+ T cells from peripheral blood mononuclear cells, obtained in the first trimester of pregnancy. The genes are TRBV2 and TRBJ2-1; 13 bases fit TRBD2. The sequence derives from a female donor with multiple sclerosis, enrolled in a pregnancy study. The CDR3 sequence: CASSGLAGGDNEQFF. The CDR3 nucleotides are TGTGCCAGCAGTGGACTAGCGGGGGGAGACAATGAGCAGTTCTTC.